This T cell receptor (beta chain) was recovered during a study of cytomegalovirus exposure and HLA in healthy donors. Study-level results: An ancestry cluster, one associated with Asian ancestry, reportedly showed fewer N-insertions than the approximately 670-donor mean in a later analysis.

Both 60 Vbeta primers and 13 Jbeta primers went into the PCR. Sequencing was performed with immunoSEQ multiplex PCR; in TCRdb, only in-frame clones are kept and a portion is missing. Among more than 80,000 clones listed, around four fifths were seen once. Notes on this clone: The antigen remains undetermined.

The germline V gene has CDR1 MDHEN and CDR2 SYDVKM. V dropped 2 bases and J dropped 4 bases, with 14 bases sitting between them. The CDR3 runs 15 residues. Sequenced input: PBMCs. The chain couples TRBV28 to TRBJ1-1; D is perhaps TRBD1 (6 bases). This clonotype was obtained from a man over 45 in good health and CMV-seronegative. In nucleotides, the CDR3 is TGTGCCAGCAGTTTAGGGGGCAGTGGATTCACTGAAGCTTTCTTT. It yields the protein CASSLGGSGFTEAFF.